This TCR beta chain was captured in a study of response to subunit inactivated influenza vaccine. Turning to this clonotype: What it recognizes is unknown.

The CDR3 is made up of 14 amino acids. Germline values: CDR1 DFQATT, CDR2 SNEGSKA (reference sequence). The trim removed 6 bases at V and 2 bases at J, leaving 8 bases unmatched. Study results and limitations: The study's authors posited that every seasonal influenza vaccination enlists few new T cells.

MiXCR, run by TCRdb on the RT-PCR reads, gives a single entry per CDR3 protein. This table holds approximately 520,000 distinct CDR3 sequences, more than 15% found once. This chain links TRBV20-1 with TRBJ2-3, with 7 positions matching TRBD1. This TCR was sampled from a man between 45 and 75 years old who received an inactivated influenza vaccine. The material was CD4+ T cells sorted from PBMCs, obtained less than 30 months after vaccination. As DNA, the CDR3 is TGCAGTGCCCTGCAGGGGGAAGTCACAGATACGCAGTATTTT. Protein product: CSALQGEVTDTQYF.